The 17 T cell receptor beta chains reported below all come from one sample, sequenced in a study of shared clonotypes between healthy human individuals. It was CD45RO-negative cells, positively selected for CCR7, that made up naive CD8 cells, with terminally differentiated effector memory CD45RA+ cells excluded. Profiled with immunoSEQ multiplex PCR; TCRdb holds only in-frame clones, not every one. The repertoire includes hundreds of thousands of clones, 80% to 95% of them detected once, and under 30% sits in the top ten. Sequencing used naive CD8+ T cells sorted from blood. The receptors originated from a man aged 25 to 40 in good health.

The genes are TRBV5-1 and TRBJ2-5; TRBD2 matches at 10 bases. The germline V gene has CDR1 SGHRS and CDR2 YFSETQ. This CDR3 comprises 18 residues. With 0 bases clipped from V and 2 bases from J, the junction kept 10 bases outside the gene matches. The CDR3 is CASSLARRVAGGQETQYF. DNA for the CDR3: TGCGCCAGCAGCTTGGCCCGTCGGGTAGCGGGAGGTCAAGAGACCCAGTACTTC.

This chain joins TRBV14 and TRBJ2-1; 14 bases line up with TRBD2. J gave up 6 bases and V 4 bases, and 8 bases lay outside the gene matches. The germline gives CDR1 SGHDN, CDR2 FVKESK. The CDR3 totals 17 residues. Here the CDR3 DNA reads TGTGCCAGCAGCCGTCGGACTAGCGGGAGGAATAGCAATGAGCAGTTCTTC. It encodes CASSRRTSGRNSNEQFF.

V is TRBV6-5 and J is TRBJ2-2; D possibly corresponds to TRBD1 (5 bases). Germline CDR1 and CDR2: MNHEY and SVGAGI. Trimming cost V 1 base and J 6 bases, with 12 bases left between them. CDR3 length: 15 residues. CDR3 nucleotides: TGTGCCAGCAGTTACTGGGGTGAAGGGGCCGGGGAGCTGTTTTTT. Translating gives CASSYWGEGAGELFF.

The chain employs TRBV27 and TRBJ2-7, with 12 positions matching TRBD1. The CDR3 extends over 17 amino acids. J lost 6 bases, V lost 5 bases, and 14 bases had no gene match. CDR1 and CDR2 from the germline V gene are MNHEY and SMNVEV (reference sequence). The CDR3: CASSMSGPGQGAREQYF. CDR3 sequence (DNA): TGTGCCAGCAGTATGAGCGGACCGGGACAGGGGGCGCGCGAGCAGTACTTC.

In this sample, this clone turned up once. The chain has TRBV6-6 and TRBJ2-7, with TRBD2 identical over 13 bases. CDR1 is MNHNY and CDR2 is SVGAGI in the germline V gene (reference sequence). The V and J ends lost 2 bases and 5 bases, in that order; junction bases with no gene match: 3. This CDR3 contains 15 residues. CDR3 nucleotides: TGTGCCAGCAGTTACCGGACTAGCGGGAGCCACGAGCAGTACTTC. Amino acid sequence: CASSYRTSGSHEQYF.

The chain uses TRBV7-6 and TRBJ2-7; D unclear. CDR1 is SGHVS and CDR2 is FNYEAQ in the germline V gene. V shed 1 base and J shed 3 bases, with 7 bases lying between them. This CDR3 has 13 residues. CDR3: CASSLGPLYEQYF. In DNA form, the CDR3 reads TGTGCCAGCAGCTTAGGCCCCCTCTACGAGCAGTACTTC.

This chain uses TRBV7-9 with TRBJ2-2; D call uncertain. The germline V gene has CDR1 SEHNR and CDR2 FQNEAQ (reference sequence). Trimming stripped 2 bases from V and 2 bases from J, with 3 bases between. The CDR3 is 13 amino acids. The CDR3 nucleotides are TGTGCCAGCAGCTTACCCAACACCGGGGAGCTGTTTTTT. Its protein product is CASSLPNTGELFF.

CDR3: CASGGAYEQFF. The CDR3 nucleotides read TGTGCCAGCGGGGGGGCATACGAGCAGTTCTTC. The rearrangement joins TRBV2 to TRBJ2-1, with D tentatively TRBD2 (7 bases). The CDR3 sequence is 11 residues long. The germline V gene encodes CDR1 SNHLY and CDR2 FYNNEI. Trimming shortened V by 8 bases and J by 10 bases, and 12 bases separated the two germline ends. The complete variable domain, with remaining parts taken from reference TRBV2 and TRBJ2-1, reads EPEVTQTPSHQVTQMGQEVILRCVPISNHLYFYWYRQILGQKVEFLVSFYNNEISEKSEIFDDQFSVERPDGSNFTLKIRSTKLEDSAMYFCASGGAYEQFFGPGTRLTVL.

The chain carries TRBV28 and TRBJ1-1; a possible D gene is TRBD1 (5 bases). The CDR3 covers 14 residues. The V end lost 3 bases, the J end lost 5 bases, and 13 bases lay between the germline ends. Germline assignment: CDR1 MDHEN and CDR2 SYDVKM. The CDR3 region has the DNA TGTGCCAGCAGTTTCTTACAGGAGGCGACTGAAGCTTTCTTT. Protein product: CASSFLQEATEAFF.

This chain uses TRBV4-1 with TRBJ2-7; D is undetermined. The length of the CDR3 is 16 residues. V lost 0 bases and J lost 0, with 12 bases in between. CDR1 is MGHRA and CDR2 is YSYEKL in the germline V gene. In DNA, the CDR3 is TGCGCCAGCAGCCAAGAGGGCAAAACATTCTCCTACGAGCAGTACTTC. It translates to CASSQEGKTFSYEQYF.

This chain uses TRBV5-5 with TRBJ1-6, with D unresolved. V was pared by 6 bases and J by 4 bases, with 11 bases between. The CDR3 runs to 14 residues. Germline lookup yields CDR1 SGHKS and CDR2 YYEKEE (reference sequence). In DNA, the CDR3 is TGTGCCAGCACCGAATGGGCATATAATTCACCCCTCCACTTT. As protein: CASTEWAYNSPLHF.

CDR3 nucleotide sequence: TGTGCCAGTAGTTCCTTCGCGTTGAGCTCCTACAATGAGCAGTTCTTC. Amino acids: CASSSFALSSYNEQFF. This chain uses TRBV19 with TRBJ2-1; no clear D. Per germline, CDR1 LNHDA and CDR2 SQIVND (reference sequence). The V gene lost 5 bases and the J gene lost 0 bases, with 14 bases spanning the gap. The CDR3 contains 16 residues. The full variable domain, its missing parts supplied by reference TRBV19 and TRBJ2-1, is DGGITQSPKYLFRKEGQNVTLSCEQNLNHDAMYWYRQDPGQGLRLIYYSQIVNDFQKGDIAEGYSVSREKKESFPLTVTSAQKNPTAFYLCASSSFALSSYNEQFFGPGTRLTVL.

The chain recombines TRBV27 with TRBJ1-4; D is ambiguous. This CDR3 contains 14 residues. Germline V CDR1 and CDR2: MNHEY, SMNVEV (reference sequence). V was cut by 2 bases and J by 5 bases, with 9 bases left in between. CDR3 sequence (DNA): TGTGCCAGCAGTTTAATGGGATTCAATGAAAAACTGTTTTTT. Translating gives CASSLMGFNEKLFF.

The chain employs TRBV18 and TRBJ2-7, with D possibly matching TRBD2 (6 bases). Germline loops: CDR1 KGHSH, CDR2 LQKENI. This CDR3 has 14 residues. V shed 3 bases and J shed 3 bases, with 12 bases lying between them. CDR3 coding DNA: TGTGCCAGCTCACCTCCGACTAGAATCTACGAGCAGTACTTC. The encoded protein is CASSPPTRIYEQYF.

This chain links TRBV28 with TRBJ2-3; a possible D gene is TRBD1 (6 bases). Germline loops: CDR1 MDHEN, CDR2 SYDVKM. The CDR3 has 15 amino acids. Trimming took 3 bases from V and 4 from J, leaving 14 bases between them. DNA of the CDR3: TGTGCCAGCAGTTTGCTGACAGGTTTGGCAGATACGCAGTATTTT. This encodes CASSLLTGLADTQYF. The full variable domain, in which reference TRBV28 and TRBJ2-3 provide the parts outside the CDR3, is DVKVTQSSRYLVKRTGEKVFLECVQDMDHENMFWYRQDPGLGLRLIYFSYDVKMKEKGDIPEGYSVSREKKERFSLILESASTNQTSMYLCASSLLTGLADTQYFGPGTRLTVL.

Comments on this clone: Compared with germline, one end of the junction differs, possibly owing to a read error. V gene TRBV29-1 combines with J gene TRBJ2-7, with a tentative D call TRBD2 (6 bases). Per germline, CDR1 SQVTM and CDR2 ANQGSEA. The CDR3 runs to 11 residues. The CDR3 reads CSVEERGIVDF. CDR3 bases: TGCAGCGTTGAGGAACGGGGGATTGTGGACTTC.

The V call is TRBV14, the J call TRBJ2-3; D is unclear. The germline V gene has CDR1 SGHDN and CDR2 FVKESK. The CDR3 is 13 residues long. V lost 3 bases, J lost 0 bases, and 4 bases lay in between. The CDR3: CASSQSSTDTQYF. CDR3 DNA sequence: TGTGCCAGCAGCCAGTCTAGCACAGATACGCAGTATTTT.